Sequencing of this T cell receptor beta chain was carried out in a study of T cells after yellow fever vaccination (dated by TCRdb to 2018 to 2020). General notes on the study: The SMART-Seq v4 Ultra Low Input RNA kit was used to prepare libraries from fractions with low cell numbers. Two healthy male donors, one aged 18 to 30 and one aged 30 to 40 years, made up the cohort. Blood samples were taken at several timepoints before and after primary and secondary immunization, and bulk PBMC replicates and cell subsets were isolated. Bulk TCR alpha and beta repertoires were sequenced longitudinally to track T-cell clones before and after primary and booster YFV17D yellow fever vaccination.

This clonotype occurred many times. It has no known antigen specificity. No much larger clonotype is one base removed from it; base qualities were not supplied. The intended sense of this specimen's treatment or condition label: live attenuated yellow fever vaccine strain. At each blood-draw timepoint, two biological replicates of bulk PBMCs were collected. PBMCs were isolated from peripheral blood using a standard Ficoll-Paque protocol. TriZol was used to extract RNA from bulk PBMCs, from CD4 and CD8 fractions, and from dextramer-positive and dextramer-negative fractions. Taken from the germline V gene, the CDR1 and CDR2 loops are SGHDT and YYEEEE. Including the terminal cysteine and phenylalanine, the CDR3 comprises 16 residues. The DNA shown is the 48-base CDR3, in frame from base 1. V is pruned by 4 bases and J by 0 bases, leaving 7 bases of the junction without a gene match. These reads were obtained on an Illumina NovaSeq 6000. TCR cDNA was synthesized by 5'RACE template switching, which introduced a universal primer site and unique molecular identifiers. Priming for cDNA synthesis came from both the TCR alpha and TCR beta constant segments. Two PCR steps were used to amplify libraries, with sample barcodes and sequencing adapters being added in the second step. Sequencing of libraries was done on Illumina HiSeq 2500 (2x100 bp) or NovaSeq (2x150 bp). Processing in the source paper ran as follows. MIGEC handled demultiplexing of reads and collapsing into UMI consensus sequences, while MiXCR performed V(D)J alignment. Clonotypes responding to the vaccine were identified with edgeR on replicate PBMC samples, with the criteria of FDR below 0.01 and a log2 fold change above 5 up to day 15. Each bulk clonotype was labeled CD4 or CD8 based on which sequenced repertoire, CD4 or CD8, contained the clonotype at higher abundance. TCRdb reprocessed the public reads (quality trimming at Q25 with fastp, clone calling with MiXCR) and kept in-frame beta chains. Entries are consolidated by CDR3 protein sequence, retaining the most common genes and DNA. The V and J calls follow TCRdb's processing rather than the paper's. The sample contains over 250,000 distinct CDR3 sequences, 4.1% of them found a single time. The ten largest clonotypes hold around 25% of the sample.

Study-wide conclusions, independent of this receptor: The secondary T-cell response was weaker than the primary response but faster, peaking on day 5 instead of day 15. Only a couple of donors were included in the study, so the extent to which the findings can be generalized is limited. A small fraction of clonotypes appeared in both the CD4 and CD8 compartments, likely as a result of convergent recombination. Because abundant contaminating clonotypes from the bulk population could be contained in FACS-sorted repertoires, computational filtering was required. Most clones expanded after primary vaccination (96% of CD4 and approximately 86% of CD8) were re-detected after the booster, suggesting that broad memory maintenance occurred.

The specimen comprised PBMCs, sampled 5 days after the yellow fever booster vaccination. The chain is assembled from TRBV5-6 and TRBJ2-1; 7 bases in between match TRBD2. This receptor was identified in a young man who received the YFV17D yellow fever vaccine. In nucleotide form, the sequence is TGTGCCAGCAGCGGGGTGGCGGGGGACTCCTACAATGAGCAGTTCTTC. Protein translation: CASSGVAGDSYNEQFF.